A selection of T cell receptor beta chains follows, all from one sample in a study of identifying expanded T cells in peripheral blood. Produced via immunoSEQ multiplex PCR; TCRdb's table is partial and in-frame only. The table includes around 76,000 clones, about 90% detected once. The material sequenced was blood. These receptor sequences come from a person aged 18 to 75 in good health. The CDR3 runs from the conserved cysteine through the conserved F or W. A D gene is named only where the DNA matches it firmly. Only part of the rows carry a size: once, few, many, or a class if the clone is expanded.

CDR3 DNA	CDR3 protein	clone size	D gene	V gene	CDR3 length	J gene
TGTGCCAGCAGCTTCGGGGCGGGGAACACTGAAGCTTTCTTT	CASSFGAGNTEAFF	NA	NA	TRBV7-2	14	TRBJ1-1
TGTGCCAGCAGCGGCCGGGACCAAGAGACCCAGTACTTC	CASSGRDQETQYF	NA	NA	TRBV5-4	13	TRBJ2-5
TGTGCCAGCAGTTACTTTGAGACCCAGTACTTC	CASSYFETQYF	NA	NA	TRBV6-6	11	TRBJ2-5
TGTGCCAGCAGTTTAGGCGGACATCGCGATCAGCCCCAGCATTTT	CASSLGGHRDQPQHF	NA	NA	TRBV27	15	TRBJ1-5
TGTGCCAGCAGCTATGGACAGGGGACCTACGAGCAGTACTTC	CASSYGQGTYEQYF	NA	TRBD1	TRBV7-8	14	TRBJ2-7
TGCGCCAGCAGTCCCGCCGGACAGGGGGCAGATACGCAGTATTTT	CASSPAGQGADTQYF	NA	TRBD1	TRBV4-3	15	TRBJ2-3
TGCGCCAGCAGCCAAGCTTGGACTAGCGGGAGCTCCGCCAAAAACATTCAGTACTTC	CASSQAWTSGSSAKNIQYF	NA	TRBD2	TRBV4-1	19	TRBJ2-4
TGTGCCAGCAGCTTAGCTTATCCGGGACAGAATAACTATGGCTACACCTTC	CASSLAYPGQNNYGYTF	NA	TRBD1	TRBV7-8	17	TRBJ1-2
TGTGCCACCAGCATTGAGCCCCCTTCAACTAATGAAAAACTGTTTTTT	CATSIEPPSTNEKLFF	NA	NA	TRBV15	16	TRBJ1-4
TGTGCCAGCAGCGCCATGTGGTTACAGGCAACTAATGAAAAACTGTTTTTT	CASSAMWLQATNEKLFF	NA	NA	TRBV28	17	TRBJ1-4
TGCAGCGTTGCCCCTCCCGCCGACAGGGGGCGCACAGATACGCAGTATTTT	CSVAPPADRGRTDTQYF	NA	TRBD1	TRBV29-1	17	TRBJ2-3
TGTGCCAGCAGCTTTGAGGCCGGAAGCTCCTACGAGCAGTACTTC	CASSFEAGSSYEQYF	NA	NA	TRBV11-2	15	TRBJ2-7
TGTGCCAGCAGCTCTCAACCCTGGCTCACCTACAATGAGCAGTTCTTC	CASSSQPWLTYNEQFF	NA	NA	TRBV7-8	16	TRBJ2-1
TGTGCCAGCGGGGGGCGGAACTACGAGCAGTACTTC	CASGGRNYEQYF	NA	NA	TRBV18	12	TRBJ2-7
TGTGCCAGCAGCTTATTCCGAACAGCTAACTATGGCTACACCTTC	CASSLFRTANYGYTF	NA	NA	TRBV7-2	15	TRBJ1-2
TGTGCCAGCAACTCGGGACAGATCACAGATACGCAGTATTTT	CASNSGQITDTQYF	NA	TRBD1	TRBV28	14	TRBJ2-3
TGTGCCAGCAGCCAAATCAGGGGAGGAACCCTCCACTTT	CASSQIRGGTLHF	once	NA	TRBV7-2	13	TRBJ1-6
TGCAGCGTAAGGGACTTTCGGGAGACCCAGTACTTC	CSVRDFRETQYF	NA	NA	TRBV29-1	12	TRBJ2-5
TGTGCCAGCAGAGACCCGGGACAGGGGGTTGGCTACACCTTC	CASRDPGQGVGYTF	NA	TRBD1	TRBV11-2	14	TRBJ1-2
TGTGCCAGCAGCTTAGGGACAGGGAGGGAGACCCAGTACTTC	CASSLGTGRETQYF	NA	TRBD1	TRBV7-2	14	TRBJ2-5
TGTGCCAGCAGCTCCTTAGCCAGACCGGGACAGGGGAACTACGAGCAGTACTTC	CASSSLARPGQGNYEQYF	NA	TRBD1	TRBV7-2	18	TRBJ2-7
TGCGCCAGCAGCCCCCCAGGGATCTATGGCTACACCTTC	CASSPPGIYGYTF	NA	NA	TRBV5-1	13	TRBJ1-2
TGTGCCAGCAGAGGACAGGGGGACACTGAAGCTTTCTTT	CASRGQGDTEAFF	NA	TRBD1	TRBV2	13	TRBJ1-1
TGTGCCAGCAGCTTGTTCAGGGTATCGGATGAAAAACTGTTTTTT	CASSLFRVSDEKLFF	NA	NA	TRBV5-6	15	TRBJ1-4
TGTGCCAGCAGTTCCCTTGTCAGGGGGCGTGCAGATACGCAGTATTTT	CASSSLVRGRADTQYF	NA	TRBD1	TRBV27	16	TRBJ2-3
TGTGCCACCAGACCTGGCGACAGGGCCTACGAGCAGTACTTC	CATRPGDRAYEQYF	NA	TRBD1	TRBV10-3	14	TRBJ2-7
TGTGCCAGCAGTGACCTAGCGGGAAAAGAGACCCAGTACTTC	CASSDLAGKETQYF	NA	TRBD2	TRBV2	14	TRBJ2-5
TGTGCCAGCAGCTTGGCCGGGACTCAAGAGACCCAGTACTTC	CASSLAGTQETQYF	once	NA	TRBV5-4	14	TRBJ2-5
TGTGCCATCACCACCGGGACAGGGGCTGAAGCTTTCTTT	CAITTGTGAEAFF	NA	TRBD1	TRBV10-3	13	TRBJ1-1
TGTGCCAGCAGTGGACTAGCGGGAGTTCTGAGCGGGGAGCTGTTTTTT	CASSGLAGVLSGELFF	NA	TRBD2	TRBV6-1	16	TRBJ2-2
TGTGCCAGTAGTTTAGACTATTATGGCTACACCTTC	CASSLDYYGYTF	NA	NA	TRBV19	12	TRBJ1-2
TGTGCCAGTAGTAGGCAGGGAACCTCCTACAATGAGCAGTTCTTC	CASSRQGTSYNEQFF	NA	NA	TRBV19	15	TRBJ2-1
TGTGCCAGTAGTGTTCTAGCGGGGGTTGATACGCAGTATTTT	CASSVLAGVDTQYF	NA	TRBD2	TRBV19	14	TRBJ2-3
TGTGCCAGCAGTTTAACCCGGTTGGGGGGGCATACCTACGAGCAGTACTTC	CASSLTRLGGHTYEQYF	NA	NA	TRBV27	17	TRBJ2-7
TGTGCCAGCAGCCCGAGTTTAGACTCCTACAATGAGCAGTTCTTC	CASSPSLDSYNEQFF	NA	NA	TRBV7-3	15	TRBJ2-1
TGTGCCAGCATGGACAGGGCCAACTATGGCTACACCTTC	CASMDRANYGYTF	NA	TRBD1	TRBV28	13	TRBJ1-2
TGCGCCAGCACCGGGGACAGCCCAAGCACAGATACGCAGTATTTT	CASTGDSPSTDTQYF	NA	TRBD1	TRBV5-1	15	TRBJ2-3
TGTGCCAGCAGCTTAGATGTTTTATCTGAAGCTTTCTTT	CASSLDVLSEAFF	NA	NA	TRBV7-9	13	TRBJ1-1
TGTGCCAGCTGGGGACAGAACCTCTATGGCTACACCTTC	CASWGQNLYGYTF	NA	TRBD1	TRBV6-1	13	TRBJ1-2
TGTGCCATCAGGGAGGTTGGAGGCGAGACCCAGTACTTC	CAIREVGGETQYF	once	NA	TRBV10-3	13	TRBJ2-5